One T cell receptor (beta chain) is described in this entry. Its antigen is as yet unknown. This record comes from a study of memory CD4+ T cells and cytomegalovirus serostatus. Study observations and caveats: A US-trained random forest predicted CMV serostatus with median AUC 0.91.

The data were produced by immunoSEQ multiplex PCR, yet TCRdb's version contains in-frame clones alone and is incomplete. The sample records about 61,000 clones, 82% being singletons. Single viable CD3+CD4+CD8-CD45RO+ cells were sorted as the memory CD4+ T cells. CMV serostatus came from serum IgG against pp150, pp28, p38, p52. This receptor was obtained from an adult in good health and CMV-seronegative. The sample taken for sequencing was memory CD4+ T cells from blood.

The chain's CDR3 is CASSHQESPQHF. The DNA for the CDR3 is TGTGCCAGCAGCCATCAGGAAAGCCCCCAGCATTTT. The rearrangement uses TRBV6-6 and TRBJ1-5; no clear D. Germline V gives CDR1 MNHNY, CDR2 SVGAGI (reference sequence). The ends were cut back, 6 bases at V and 10 bases at J, with 13 bases in the middle. The CDR3 runs 12 residues.